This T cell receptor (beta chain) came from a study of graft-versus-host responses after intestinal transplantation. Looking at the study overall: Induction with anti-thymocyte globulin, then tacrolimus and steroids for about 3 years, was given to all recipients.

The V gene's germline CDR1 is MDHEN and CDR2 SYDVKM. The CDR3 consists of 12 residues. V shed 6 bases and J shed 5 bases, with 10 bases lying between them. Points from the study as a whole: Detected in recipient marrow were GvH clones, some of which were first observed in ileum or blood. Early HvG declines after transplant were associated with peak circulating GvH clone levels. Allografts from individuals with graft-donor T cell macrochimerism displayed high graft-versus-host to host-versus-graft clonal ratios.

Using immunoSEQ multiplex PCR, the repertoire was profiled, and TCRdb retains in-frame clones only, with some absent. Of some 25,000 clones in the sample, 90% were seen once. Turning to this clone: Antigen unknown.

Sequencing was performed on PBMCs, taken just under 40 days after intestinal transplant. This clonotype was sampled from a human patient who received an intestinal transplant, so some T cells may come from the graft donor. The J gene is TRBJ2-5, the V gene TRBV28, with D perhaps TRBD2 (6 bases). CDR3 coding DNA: TGTGCCAGCAGAACTAGCTGGGAGACCCAGTACTTC. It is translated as CASRTSWETQYF.